This TCR beta chain is drawn from a study of PD-1 blockade in classical Hodgkin lymphoma. Study results and caveats: By C4D1, diversity of CD4+ TCRs had risen significantly, whereas that of CD8+ TCRs had not.

A few counts support this clone. The antigen is not known. V was pared by 6 bases and J by 1 base, with 29 bases between. This CDR3 has 20 residues. All patients relapsed after autologous stem cell transplantation, and brentuximab vedotin exposure varied. Only in-frame clones appear in the TCRdb table, and some are missing; sequencing was by immunoSEQ multiplex PCR. Among tens of thousands of clones listed, 76% were seen once. This receptor was identified in a human donor with classical Hodgkin lymphoma. The specimen comprised peripheral blood mononuclear cells (PBMCs), sampled at baseline. The rearrangement joins TRBV23-1 to TRBJ2-3; D not certain. TRBV23-1 belongs to the ORF category, with a function that is uncertain. In DNA form, the CDR3 reads TGCGCCAGCAGGCAAACCCCCTACCGGGCTCTAGTAAAGGGCACAGATACGCAGTATTTT. Encoded protein: CASRQTPYRALVKGTDTQYF.